This T cell receptor (beta chain) was captured by sequencing in a study of regulatory T cells in long-lasting Graves disease. As for the study in general: Positivity for TSH receptor antibodies plus over 5 years of antithyroid drugs meant persistent Graves' disease.

As to time point: persistent/refractory GD, antithyroid drugs over 5 years with positive TRAb. Scientists built the TCR library using RNA that was extracted from PBMCs. Germline CDR1 GTSNPN, CDR2 SVGIG (reference sequence). Unmatched junction bases numbered 10, after V lost 2 bases and J lost 0 bases. The CDR3 is 17 residues long. Overall study findings and caveats: There was favoring of TRBV28, TRBJ1-2 and TRBJ2-5 in persistent disease. Public clonotype sharing was higher in persistent than newly diagnosed patients.

Construction of the TCR beta libraries employed iRepertoire HTBI primers in conjunction with Arm-PCR of CDR3 regions. Per the study methods: Among the samples, 60 to 65 TRBV and 14 to 15 TRBJ segments were identified. TCRdb itself ran the multiplex PCR reads through MiXCR, one entry per CDR3 protein. TCRdb, not the authors, supplied the V and J calls. This table has 300,000 to 400,000 distinct CDR3 sequences, around 20% appearing once. Concerning this clonotype itself: Its antigen is unknown.

This TCR was sampled from a female donor with Graves disease. This chain connects TRBV30 to TRBJ1-5, with 7 bases matching TRBD1. This specimen was peripheral blood mononuclear cells (PBMCs), taken when the disease was refractory, from a patient treated with antithyroid drugs. The CDR3 protein is CAWSPGQYLRSNQPQHF. In DNA form, the CDR3 reads TGTGCCTGGAGTCCGGGACAGTACCTTCGTAGCAATCAGCCCCAGCATTTT.